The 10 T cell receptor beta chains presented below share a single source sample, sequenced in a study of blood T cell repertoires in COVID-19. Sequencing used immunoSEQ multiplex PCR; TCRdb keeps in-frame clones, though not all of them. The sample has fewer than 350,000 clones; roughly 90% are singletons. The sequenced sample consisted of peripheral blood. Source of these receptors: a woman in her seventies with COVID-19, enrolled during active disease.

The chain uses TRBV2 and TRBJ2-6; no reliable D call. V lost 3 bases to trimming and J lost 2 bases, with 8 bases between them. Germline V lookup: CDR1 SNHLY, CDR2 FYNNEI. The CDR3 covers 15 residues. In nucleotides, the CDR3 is TGTGCCAGCAGTGAGAGGAGACCTGGGGCCAACGTCCTGACTTTC. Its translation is CASSERRPGANVLTF.

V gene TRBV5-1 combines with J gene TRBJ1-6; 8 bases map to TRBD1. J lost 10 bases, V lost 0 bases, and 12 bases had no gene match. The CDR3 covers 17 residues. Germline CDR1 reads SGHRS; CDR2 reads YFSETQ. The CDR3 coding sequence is TGCGCCAGCAGCTTGGAGGGAATTGACAGGGGCGGGTCACCCCTCCACTTT. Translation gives CASSLEGIDRGGSPLHF. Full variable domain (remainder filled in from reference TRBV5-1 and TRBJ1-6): KAGVTQTPRYLIKTRGQQVTLSCSPISGHRSVSWYQQTPGQGLQFLFEYFSETQRNKGNFPGRFSGRQFSNSRSEMNVSTLELGDSALYLCASSLEGIDRGGSPLHFGNGTRLTVT.

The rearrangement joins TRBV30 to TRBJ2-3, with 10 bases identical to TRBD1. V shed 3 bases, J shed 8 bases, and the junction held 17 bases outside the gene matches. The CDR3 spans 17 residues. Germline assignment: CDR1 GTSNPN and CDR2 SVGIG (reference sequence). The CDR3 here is CAWRSIRRDRGPLTQYF. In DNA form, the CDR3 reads TGTGCCTGGAGATCTATCCGCCGGGACAGGGGACCTCTTACGCAGTATTTT.

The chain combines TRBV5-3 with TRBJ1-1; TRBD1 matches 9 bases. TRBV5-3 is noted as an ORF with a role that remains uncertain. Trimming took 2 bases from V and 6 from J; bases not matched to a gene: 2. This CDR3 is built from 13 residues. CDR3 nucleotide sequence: TGTGCCAGAAGCTTAACAGGGGGCTCTGAAGCTTTCTTT. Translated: CARSLTGGSEAFF.

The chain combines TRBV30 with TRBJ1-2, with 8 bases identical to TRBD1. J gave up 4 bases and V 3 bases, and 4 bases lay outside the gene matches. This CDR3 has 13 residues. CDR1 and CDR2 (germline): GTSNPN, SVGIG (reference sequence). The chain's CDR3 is CAWSEDRVYGYTF. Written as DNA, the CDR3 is TGTGCCTGGAGCGAGGACAGGGTCTATGGCTACACCTTC. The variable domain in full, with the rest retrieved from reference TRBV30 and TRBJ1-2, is SQTIHQWPATLVQPVGSPLSLECTVEGTSNPNLYWYRQAAGRGLQLLFYSVGIGQISSEVPQNLSASRPQDRQFILSSKKLLLSDSGFYLCAWSEDRVYGYTFGSGTRLTVV.

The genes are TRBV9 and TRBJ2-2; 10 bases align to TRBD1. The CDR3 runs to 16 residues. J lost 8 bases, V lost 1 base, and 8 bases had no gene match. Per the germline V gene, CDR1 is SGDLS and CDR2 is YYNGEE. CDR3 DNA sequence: TGTGCCAGCAGCGTACTCGGGACAGGGGTTGCAGGGGAGCTGTTTTTT. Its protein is CASSVLGTGVAGELFF.

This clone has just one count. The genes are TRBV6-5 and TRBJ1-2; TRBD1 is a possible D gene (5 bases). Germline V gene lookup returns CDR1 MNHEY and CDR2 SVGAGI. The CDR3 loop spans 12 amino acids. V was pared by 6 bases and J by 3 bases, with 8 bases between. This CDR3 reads CASRGGDYGYTF. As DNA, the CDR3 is TGTGCCAGCAGGGGGGGTGACTATGGCTACACCTTC.

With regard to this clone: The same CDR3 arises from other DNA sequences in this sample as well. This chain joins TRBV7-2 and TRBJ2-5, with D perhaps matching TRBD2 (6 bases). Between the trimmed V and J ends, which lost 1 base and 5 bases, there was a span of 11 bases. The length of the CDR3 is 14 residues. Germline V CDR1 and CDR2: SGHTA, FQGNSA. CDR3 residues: CASSLGAGSETQYF. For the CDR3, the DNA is TGTGCCAGCAGCTTAGGGGCGGGATCCGAGACCCAGTACTTC.

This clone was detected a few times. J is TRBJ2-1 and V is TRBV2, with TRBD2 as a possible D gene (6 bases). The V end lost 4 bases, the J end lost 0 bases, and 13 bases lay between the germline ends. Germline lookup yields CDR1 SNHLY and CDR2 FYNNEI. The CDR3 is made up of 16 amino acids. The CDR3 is CASSGGSGSSYNEQFF. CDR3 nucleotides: TGTGCCAGCAGTGGGGGTAGCGGAAGCTCCTACAATGAGCAGTTCTTC.

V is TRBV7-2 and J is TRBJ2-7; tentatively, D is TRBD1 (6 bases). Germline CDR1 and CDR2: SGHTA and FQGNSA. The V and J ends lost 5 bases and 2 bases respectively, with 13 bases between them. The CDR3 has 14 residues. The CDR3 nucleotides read TGTGCCAGCAGCCATGACAGGCCCCCCTACGAGCAGTACTTC. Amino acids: CASSHDRPPYEQYF.